The 5 T cell receptor beta chains given below trace back to one sample, sequenced in a study of CD8 T cells in ankylosing spondylitis. TCRdb reprocessed the 5' RACE reads with MiXCR, giving one entry per CDR3 protein. Of a few hundred thousand distinct CDR3 sequences listed, about 19% are singletons. Source material: blood, either unsorted or a sorted T cell fraction (not recorded which). The receptors stem from a male donor with ankylosing spondylitis or in good health (not recorded which).

At least ten counts were recorded for this clonotype. The chain is built from TRBV12-3 or TRBV12-4 and TRBJ1-2, with TRBD1 identical over 7 bases. Unmatched junction bases numbered 7, after V lost 7 bases and J lost 5 bases. This CDR3 has 13 residues. The CDR3 sequence: CASTSQTGYGYTF. CDR3 in DNA: TGTGCCAGCACCTCACAGACAGGGTATGGCTACACCTTC.

The sample holds many counts of this clonotype. This chain joins TRBV20-1 and TRBJ2-5, with 11 bases matching TRBD2. Trimming cost V 5 bases and J 5 bases; bases outside gene matches: 7. Germline V lookup: CDR1 DFQATT, CDR2 SNEGSKA (reference sequence). The CDR3 spans 14 residues. Here the CDR3 DNA reads TGCAGTGCTTTTAGCGGGGGGGCTTCTGAGACCCAGTACTTC. Residues: CSAFSGGASETQYF.

This clonotype was observed many times. The rearrangement links TRBV12-3 or TRBV12-4 to TRBJ2-3; no clear D. The CDR3 has 12 amino acids. V was pared by 6 bases and J by 0 bases, with 4 bases between. The CDR3 sequence is CASSFSTDTQYF. The CDR3, as DNA: TGTGCCAGCAGCTTTAGCACAGATACGCAGTATTTT.

This rearrangement joins TRBV5-1 to TRBJ2-3; D call uncertain. V was clipped by 7 bases and J by 6 bases, with 15 bases between them. This CDR3 is built from 13 residues. CDR1 and CDR2 from the germline V gene are SGHRS and YFSETQ. The CDR3 DNA reads as TGCGCCAGCCGCCCTCCTCCCCCCGATACGCAGTATTTT. Its translation: CASRPPPPDTQYF.

This chain connects TRBV10-3 to TRBJ2-5, with D perhaps TRBD1 (5 bases). V was clipped by 0 bases and J by 3 bases, with 8 bases between them. The germline gives CDR1 ENHRY, CDR2 SYGVKD. This CDR3 region has 14 residues. The CDR3 coding sequence is TGTGCCATCAGTGAGTCTAACAGGAAAGAGACCCAGTACTTC. Protein: CAISESNRKETQYF.